Listed below are T cell receptor beta chains from one sample, sequenced in a study of blood T cell repertoires in COVID-19. Sequenced by immunoSEQ multiplex PCR; TCRdb stores in-frame clones only, minus some. The table lists approximately 170,000 clones, just under 90% of them singletons. Sequencing was carried out using peripheral blood. These receptors were taken from a man aged 18 to 29 with active or convalescent COVID-19. Both conserved end residues are part of each CDR3. The D gene is left open where the match is weak. Size is stated for part of the rows, as once, few or many counts, or as a class when the clone is expanded.

v_call: TRBV27
clone_size: .
d_call: .
j_call: TRBJ2-1
cdr3_aa: CASSLSAGFYNEQFF
cdr3_nt: TGTGCCAGCAGTTTATCGGCGGGGTTCTACAATGAGCAGTTCTTC

v_call: TRBV15
clone_size: .
d_call: .
j_call: TRBJ1-2
cdr3_aa: CATSRDRITPGEDKWDGYTF
cdr3_nt: TGTGCCACCAGCAGAGATCGGATAACCCCCGGGGAAGATAAGTGGGATGGCTACACCTTC

v_call: TRBV27
clone_size: .
d_call: .
j_call: TRBJ2-3
cdr3_aa: CASKTPGFFTDTQYF
cdr3_nt: TGTGCCAGCAAAACGCCGGGGTTCTTCACAGATACGCAGTATTTT

v_call: TRBV7-9
clone_size: once
d_call: TRBD1
j_call: TRBJ2-7
cdr3_aa: CASSLDLGQAAYEQYF
cdr3_nt: TGTGCCAGCAGCTTAGACTTAGGACAGGCCGCCTACGAGCAGTACTTC

v_call: TRBV7-2
clone_size: .
d_call: .
j_call: TRBJ2-1
cdr3_aa: CASSLGLRAHGNEQFF
cdr3_nt: TGTGCCAGCAGCTTAGGGTTACGCGCACACGGGAATGAGCAGTTCTTC

v_call: TRBV28
clone_size: .
d_call: .
j_call: TRBJ1-1
cdr3_aa: CASSSAGPPREAFF
cdr3_nt: TGTGCCAGCAGTTCTGCGGGCCCACCTAGAGAGGCTTTCTTT

v_call: TRBV28
clone_size: .
d_call: .
j_call: TRBJ1-3
cdr3_aa: CASSLQPGDGNTIYF
cdr3_nt: TGTGCCAGCAGTTTACAACCAGGTGACGGAAACACCATATATTTT

v_call: TRBV5-4
clone_size: .
d_call: .
j_call: TRBJ2-1
cdr3_aa: CASSFLGDSYNEQFF
cdr3_nt: TGTGCCAGCAGTTTTCTAGGAGACTCTTACAATGAGCAGTTCTTC

v_call: TRBV5-1
clone_size: .
d_call: TRBD2
j_call: TRBJ2-1
cdr3_aa: CASSSGTSGSANEQFF
cdr3_nt: TGCGCCAGCAGCTCCGGGACTAGCGGGAGTGCCAATGAGCAGTTCTTC

v_call: TRBV11-2
clone_size: .
d_call: TRBD1
j_call: TRBJ1-5
cdr3_aa: CASSLGPGQDFSNQPQHF
cdr3_nt: TGTGCCAGCAGCCTGGGTCCGGGACAGGACTTTAGCAATCAGCCCCAGCATTTT

v_call: TRBV11-2
clone_size: once
d_call: TRBD1
j_call: TRBJ1-2
cdr3_aa: CASSSLGRGQGNGYTF
cdr3_nt: TGTGCCAGCAGCTCCCTTGGCCGGGGACAGGGGAATGGCTACACCTTC

v_call: TRBV5-1
clone_size: .
d_call: .
j_call: TRBJ2-7
cdr3_aa: CASSFNYEQYF
cdr3_nt: TGCGCCAGCAGCTTTAATTACGAGCAGTACTTC

v_call: TRBV7-2
clone_size: .
d_call: .
j_call: TRBJ2-5
cdr3_aa: CASSLFYGSGRTQYF
cdr3_nt: TGTGCCAGCAGCTTATTTTATGGGAGTGGGAGGACCCAGTACTTC

v_call: TRBV6-4
clone_size: .
d_call: .
j_call: TRBJ1-2
cdr3_aa: CASRNSYGYTF
cdr3_nt: TGTGCCAGCAGGAACAGCTATGGCTACACCTTC

v_call: TRBV6-2/TRBV6-3
clone_size: .
d_call: TRBD2
j_call: TRBJ2-5
cdr3_aa: CASSPLAGSVVETQYF
cdr3_nt: TGTGCCAGCAGTCCCCTAGCGGGATCGGTAGTAGAGACCCAGTACTTC

v_call: TRBV18
clone_size: .
d_call: TRBD2
j_call: TRBJ2-3
cdr3_aa: CASSITSGSTDTQYF
cdr3_nt: TGTGCCAGCTCCATCACTAGCGGGAGCACAGATACGCAGTATTTT

v_call: TRBV7-8
clone_size: .
d_call: .
j_call: TRBJ2-3
cdr3_aa: CASSLSRGDTQYF
cdr3_nt: TGTGCCAGCAGCTTGTCACGGGGTGATACGCAGTATTTT

v_call: TRBV5-4
clone_size: .
d_call: .
j_call: TRBJ2-2
cdr3_aa: CASSFSLSGRTGELFF
cdr3_nt: TGTGCCAGCAGCTTTTCGTTAAGCGGCCGGACCGGGGAGCTGTTTTTT

v_call: TRBV12-3/TRBV12-4
clone_size: .
d_call: .
j_call: TRBJ2-7
cdr3_aa: CASLSRGHYEQYF
cdr3_nt: TGTGCCAGCTTATCCCGGGGACACTACGAGCAGTACTTC

v_call: TRBV5-1
clone_size: .
d_call: TRBD2
j_call: TRBJ2-5
cdr3_aa: CASSSGGAGETQYF
cdr3_nt: TGCGCCAGCAGCTCCGGGGGGGCCGGAGAGACCCAGTACTTC

v_call: TRBV9
clone_size: .
d_call: TRBD2
j_call: TRBJ2-3
cdr3_aa: CASSVGTSGSDTQYF
cdr3_nt: TGTGCCAGCAGCGTGGGGACTAGCGGGAGTGATACGCAGTATTTT

v_call: TRBV27
clone_size: once
d_call: TRBD1
j_call: TRBJ1-4
cdr3_aa: CASRVLAYTGGTEKLFF
cdr3_nt: TGTGCCAGCAGGGTCCTCGCATATACAGGGGGTACTGAAAAACTGTTTTTT